The clone carrying this T cell receptor beta chain was seen once. Its target is not known. One end of the junction does not line up with germline, which may come from a read error. Total RNA extraction produced at least 5.5 micrograms (per sample) for the study. Combining a sample-barcoded 5' primer with a J-beta primer mix, a second PCR ran for roughly 6 to 12 cycles. TCRdb passed the 5' RACE reads through MiXCR, listing each CDR3 protein once. This sample has over a million distinct CDR3 sequences, with under 45% found just once. These data belong to a study of blood T cells in healthy people across ages. Study-wide findings and caveats: With age, beta diversity per million T cells declined roughly linearly, significantly by 40 to 50.

The CDR3 has 17 residues. CDR1 is DFQATT, CDR2 SNEGSKA, per germline (reference sequence). The sample comprised blood. This sequence joins TRBV20-1 and TRBJ2-4; 9 bases map to TRBD1. The sequence derives from a woman aged 55-69 years in good health. CDR3 protein: CSAQAIGQGSGKNTQYF. The CDR3, as DNA: TGCAGTGCTCAAGCAATCGGACAGGGGTCCGGCAAAAACACTCAGTACTTC.